This section outlines one T cell receptor (beta chain) sequence together with its context. This clonotype was seen at least ten times. Its antigen specificity is not known. No base qualities exist here, and no much larger clone lies one base off it. The CDR3 spans 13 residues, from the cysteine through the phenylalanine. Of all the DNA, just the CDR3 is kept, 39 bases in frame from base 1. A distance of 10 bases separates the germline ends of V and J, which lose 3 bases and 2 bases respectively. The germline V gene (reference sequence) provides CDR1 GTSNPN and CDR2 SVGIG. The data were taken from a study of Graves' ophthalmopathy and Graves' hyperthyroidism (dated by TCRdb to the late 2010s). Regarding the complete study: Peripheral blood was collected at initial diagnosis, before any treatment. Following sampling, methimazole starting at 30 mg daily was administered to hyperthyroidism patients, and high-dose intravenous methylprednisolone was administered to ophthalmopathy patients. In total, approximately 130 blood samples were TCR-sequenced: around 42 ophthalmopathy, approximately 75 hyperthyroidism and some 17 hyperthyroidism-to-ophthalmopathy patients. An independent validation cohort comprised 18 to 20 hyperthyroidism patients and around 16 patients who later progressed from hyperthyroidism to ophthalmopathy. A discovery set of 100 patients (approximately 45 ophthalmopathy, 57 stable hyperthyroidism) was enrolled to explore V-J signatures distinguishing ophthalmopathy from hyperthyroidism. In over 5 hyperthyroidism patients, the T-cell repertoires found in thyroid tissue were compared with those found in blood. The study used signatures of the TCR beta repertoire to tell Graves' ophthalmopathy apart from Graves' hyperthyroidism and to predict which patients would progress to ophthalmopathy.

Patients with ophthalmopathy had moderately to severely active disease, with a Clinical Activity Score of 3 or more, a NOSPECS grade of 4 or more, and a disease duration of less than 3 months. Patients were excluded if they had other autoimmune diseases, uncontrolled infections, pregnancy or lactation. Clinical symptoms, serum thyroxine, TRAb, thyroid ultrasound and orbital computed tomography were used for diagnosis. Ficoll-Paque density gradient centrifugation was used to isolate PBMCs from under 11 ml of fresh peripheral blood. Total RNA was extracted using Trizol reagent, and RNA quality was checked on an Agilent 2100 Bioanalyzer. TCR beta CDR3 regions were amplified from RNA transcripts for repertoire sequencing. A first-round RT-PCR used HTBI primers with the Qiagen OneStep RT-PCR kit, followed by a second-round multiplex PCR, size selection and purification. Sequencing of the libraries was carried out on an Illumina HiSeq2000 in paired-end mode with 100 bp reads. In the original analysis: Reads were processed with SOAPnuke, discarding reads with adapters, uncalled bases, mean Phred below 15, or no exact constant-primer or identifier match. COPE v1.2.5 was used to merge high-quality paired reads. Clonotypes were defined as unique nucleotide sequences and were aligned to IMGT TRB V, D and J references using MiTCR v1.1. The analysis was limited to V-J combinations with a frequency above 0.0001, which together covered approximately 99% of the repertoires. A TCR clonal expansion and chaos score per V-J combination was defined as the ratio of F50 clonal expansion to chaos observed in the TCRdist matrix. Welch's t-statistics and random forest were used to reduce the features to about 12 V-J combinations, which were then used as input to a naive Bayes classifier. Thyroid-blood repertoire similarity was quantified with the Morisita-Horn index. The public reads were run again by TCRdb, first through fastp at Q25 and then through MiXCR, and only productive beta chains were kept. All rows with the same CDR3 protein become a single entry with the most common DNA and genes. None of the V and J calls come from the authors' own analysis; TCRdb made them. Counted in this sample were 350,000 or so distinct CDR3 sequences; roughly 15% of them appeared once. 12% of the sample is taken by the ten largest.

Paper-wide results and their limitations: Most of the expanded thyroid clonotypes with a frequency above 0.001 were also detected in blood, and it was suggested that the thyroid immune response may be reflected by blood repertoires. No statistical method was used to set the sample size in advance, and the investigators knew which group each participant was assigned to. In cross-validation, the 13-signature model distinguished ophthalmopathy from stable hyperthyroidism with 85% to 90% sensitivity and approximately 81% specificity, and in the test set the corresponding values were roughly 80% and 75%. In validation, the model predicted ophthalmopathy progression with less than 71% sensitivity and around 72% specificity; 12 predicted patients were CT-confirmed with GO in a median of around 6.5 months.

Recombination linked TRBV30 to TRBJ1-1; TRBD1 might be the D gene, on 6 matching bases. The clonotype originates from an adult man with Graves' ophthalmopathy. The sequencing sample was made of peripheral blood. This receptor carries the CDR3 CAWRYRVNTEAFF. The bases are TGTGCCTGGAGGTACAGGGTAAACACTGAAGCTTTCTTT.